The 21 T cell receptor beta chains reported below all come from one sample, sequenced in a study of spatial heterogeneity in lung cancer. TCRdb fed the 5' RACE reads into MiXCR, producing one record per CDR3 protein. Among tens of thousands of distinct CDR3 sequences listed, roughly an eighth were seen once. The time point: sample taken at primary tumor resection. The input for sequencing was PBMCs, taken at surgery. These receptors were taken from a male donor with early-stage non-small cell lung cancer.

This clonotype was detected many times. J is TRBJ1-6 and V is TRBV28, with 8 bases fitting TRBD1. Looked up from germline, CDR1 is MDHEN and CDR2 is SYDVKM. Trimming removed 10 bases from V and 12 bases from J; junction bases left unmatched: 11. This CDR3 comprises 13 residues. The CDR3 sequence is CATRTGREGPLHF. Written as DNA, the CDR3 is TGTGCCACTAGGACAGGGAGGGAGGGACCCCTCCACTTT.

The chain has TRBV11-2 and TRBJ1-2, with unresolved D. This CDR3 has 14 residues. Germline CDR1 is SGHAT and CDR2 is FQNNGV. V lost 0 bases and J 3 bases, leaving 8 bases between the germline ends. CDR3 DNA sequence: TGTGCCAGCAGCTTAGATCCAGCCCACTATGGCTACACCTTC. Encoded protein: CASSLDPAHYGYTF.

In the case of this clonotype: One junction end disagrees with the germline gene, perhaps due to a read error. The chain's CDR3 is CASSLAGDWPGNF. Written as DNA, the CDR3 is TGTGCCAGCAGCTTAGCTGGGGACTGGCCAGGGAACTTC. This chain links TRBV7-2 with TRBJ2-7; the D gene is possibly TRBD2 (6 bases). The length of the CDR3 is 13 residues. CDR1 is SGHTA and CDR2 is FQGNSA in the germline V gene.

This clonotype was seen ten or more times. The gene calls are TRBV5-4 and TRBJ2-1; 10 bases are a match to TRBD2. V lost 7 bases, J lost 7 bases, and 5 bases stayed unmatched. Germline V gives CDR1 SGHNT, CDR2 YYREEE (reference sequence). The CDR3 totals 13 residues. The CDR3 DNA follows: TGTGCCAGCGAGCGGGAGGGTATAAATGAGCAGTTCTTC. The encoded protein is CASEREGINEQFF. Supplemented by reference TRBV5-4 and TRBJ2-1, the full variable domain reads ETGVTQSPTHLIKTRGQQVTLRCSSQSGHNTVSWYQQALGQGPQFIFQYYREEENGRGNFPPRFSGLQFPNYSSELNVNALELDDSALYLCASEREGINEQFFGPGTRLTVL.

The rearrangement uses TRBV5-4 and TRBJ1-6, with TRBD1 identical over 7 bases. V shed 0 bases and J 11 bases; nucleotides not matched to a gene: 14. CDR1 is SGHNT and CDR2 is YYREEE in the germline V gene (reference sequence). This CDR3 comprises 17 residues. In DNA, the CDR3 is TGTGCCAGCAGCTTGGGGGCCCAGGAAGGGGGCAGGACACCCCTCCACTTT. This sequence encodes CASSLGAQEGGRTPLHF. Drawing the rest from reference TRBV5-4 and TRBJ1-6, the complete variable domain is ETGVTQSPTHLIKTRGQQVTLRCSSQSGHNTVSWYQQALGQGPQFIFQYYREEENGRGNFPPRFSGLQFPNYSSELNVNALELDDSALYLCASSLGAQEGGRTPLHFGNGTRLTVT.

This clonotype was seen a handful of times. This chain connects TRBV12-5 to TRBJ2-2; 7 bases line up with TRBD1. The CDR3 runs 13 residues. Germline CDR1 reads LGHNT; CDR2 reads FRNRAP. J lost 2 bases, V lost 7 bases, and 1 base had no gene match. The CDR3 DNA sequence: TGTGCTAGTGACAGGGGAAACACCGGGGAGCTGTTTTTT. It yields the protein CASDRGNTGELFF.

Details on this clonotype: A single base separates this from a much larger clone, so it may be a read error. V is TRBV12-3 or TRBV12-4 and J is TRBJ1-5, with unresolved D. This CDR3 contains 14 residues. Trimming removed 5 bases from V and 0 bases from J, with 8 bases in between. CDR3 sequence reads: CASSPRVSNQPQHF. In DNA, the CDR3 is TGTGCCAGCAGTCCACGGGTTAGCAATCAGCCCCAGCATTTT.

In this sample, this clonotype turned up many times. The genes are TRBV9 and TRBJ2-3; D gene ambiguous. Trimming left V 1 base short and J 4 bases short, with 13 bases between. CDR3 length: 15 residues. Germline V CDR1 and CDR2: SGDLS, YYNGEE. DNA for the CDR3: TGTGCCAGCAGCGTAACCGGGCTTCAAGCAGATACGCAGTATTTT. Residues: CASSVTGLQADTQYF.

This clonotype was counted a few times. In nucleotides, the CDR3 is TGTGCCTGGGGGGGGGAGGTGCTTCGGTCACCCCTCCACTTT. Translated, it gives CAWGGEVLRSPLHF. The chain links TRBV6-1 to TRBJ1-6; perhaps TRBD1 as D (5 bases). V shed 11 bases and J shed 10 bases, with 21 bases lying between them. Germline V CDR1 and CDR2: MNHNS, SASEGT. The CDR3 extends over 14 amino acids.

The chain is built from TRBV20-1 and TRBJ2-7; no clear D. The CDR3 is made up of 11 amino acids. V lost 3 bases and J lost 3, with 6 bases in between. CDR1 is DFQATT, CDR2 SNEGSKA, per germline (reference sequence). The CDR3 spells CSASQSYEQYF. Here the CDR3 DNA reads TGCAGTGCTAGTCAGAGCTACGAGCAGTACTTC.

This chain uses TRBV10-1 with TRBJ2-3; D is tentatively TRBD1 or TRBD2 (6 bases each). Germline loops: CDR1 WNHNN, CDR2 SYGVQD (reference sequence). The V end was cut by 7 bases, the J end by 2 bases, with 10 bases between. The CDR3 runs to 13 residues. The chain's CDR3 is CASMGGPTDTQYF. CDR3 nucleotide sequence: TGCGCCAGCATGGGGGGCCCCACAGATACGCAGTATTTT.

This clonotype was observed a few times. The rearrangement joins TRBV7-9 to TRBJ1-3, with 7 bases identical to TRBD1. V trimming: 5 bases; J trimming: 1 base; junction bases outside the gene matches: 5. The CDR3 runs 15 residues. Per the germline V gene, CDR1 is SEHNR and CDR2 is FQNEAQ (reference sequence). In DNA, the CDR3 is TGTGCCAGCAGCCCACAGGGACAGTCTGGAAACACCATATATTTT. It codes for CASSPQGQSGNTIYF.

This clonotype was seen repeatedly, ten times or more. The chain couples TRBV12-3 or TRBV12-4 to TRBJ1-5; D unclear. V dropped 1 base and J dropped 0 bases, with 7 bases sitting between them. This CDR3 has 15 residues. CDR3 residues: CASSLVATSNQPQHF. Here the CDR3 DNA reads TGTGCCAGCAGTTTAGTTGCAACTAGCAATCAGCCCCAGCATTTT.

This clonotype was seen a handful of times. The rearrangement joins TRBV2 to TRBJ2-3; D unresolved. Trimming shortened V by 8 bases and J by 1 base, and 10 bases separated the two germline ends. Per germline, CDR1 SNHLY and CDR2 FYNNEI. The CDR3 is 13 amino acids. The CDR3 nucleotides read TGTGCCAGCGAAGGGTCCGGCACAGATACGCAGTATTTT. It is translated as CASEGSGTDTQYF.

This clonotype was seen more than once but under ten times. CDR3 region: CAISERSNQPQHF. The DNA for the CDR3 is TGTGCCATCAGTGAGCGGAGCAATCAGCCCCAGCATTTT. The chain links TRBV10-3 to TRBJ1-5, with D hard to call. Germline V gene data show CDR1 as ENHRY and CDR2 as SYGVKD. Trimming took 2 bases from V and 1 from J, leaving 3 bases between them. The CDR3 totals 13 residues.

The chain carries TRBV29-1 and TRBJ1-5; TRBD1 matches 12 bases. The germline V gene has CDR1 SQVTM and CDR2 ANQGSEA. V lost 6 bases and J lost 6; bases outside the gene matches: 3. The CDR3 spans 13 residues. CDR3 amino acids: CSVGTGGGQPQHF. As DNA, the CDR3 is TGCAGCGTCGGGACAGGGGGCGGTCAGCCCCAGCATTTT. The whole variable domain, filled in from reference TRBV29-1 and TRBJ1-5, reads SAVISQKPSRDICQRGTSLTIQCQVDSQVTMMFWYRQQPGQSLTLIATANQGSEATYESGFVIDKFPISRPNLTFSTLTVSNMSPEDSSIYLCSVGTGGGQPQHFGDGTRLSIL.

This clonotype has at least ten counts. V gene TRBV20-1 combines with J gene TRBJ2-7; 7 nucleotides agree with TRBD1. There are 14 residues in the CDR3. V was pared by 1 base and J by 2 bases, with 5 bases of the junction left unmatched. CDR1 is DFQATT and CDR2 is SNEGSKA in the germline V gene (reference sequence). The CDR3 loop is CSARVTGVTYEQYF. The CDR3 bases are TGCAGTGCTAGAGTCACAGGGGTTACCTACGAGCAGTACTTC.

The gene calls are TRBV6-1 and TRBJ1-2; 12 bases line up with TRBD1. Germline trimming cut 0 bases from V and 4 bases from J; bases unmatched to any gene: 6. The CDR3 is made up of 17 amino acids. CDR1 and CDR2 from the germline V gene are MNHNS and SASEGT. The CDR3 reads CASSEALGTGGSYGYTF. DNA of the CDR3: TGTGCCAGCAGTGAAGCGCTTGGGACAGGGGGCAGCTATGGCTACACCTTC.

This clonotype was seen at least ten times. This chain joins TRBV3-1 and TRBJ2-3; no definite D call. The CDR3 totals 16 residues. Trimming stripped 1 base from V and 4 bases from J, with 15 bases between. CDR1 LGHDT and CDR2 YNNKEL come from the germline V gene (reference sequence). The CDR3 here is CASSQGPGGYPDTQYF. The CDR3 DNA reads as TGTGCCAGCAGCCAAGGGCCAGGTGGATACCCAGATACGCAGTATTTT.

The chain uses TRBV12-3 or TRBV12-4 and TRBJ1-6; D is ambiguous. Trimming shortened V by 2 bases and J by 4 bases, and 9 bases separated the two germline ends. The CDR3 spans 15 residues. The CDR3 is CASSLIGDYNSPLHF. Here the CDR3 DNA reads TGTGCCAGCAGTTTAATTGGTGATTATAATTCACCCCTCCACTTT.

This clonotype was seen ten or more times. This chain links TRBV6-1 with TRBJ1-1; D is uncertain. The CDR3 length is 12 residues. Germline CDR1 reads MNHNS; CDR2 reads SASEGT. V was trimmed by 2 bases and J by 4 bases, leaving 5 bases between them. This CDR3 is CASSELSTEAFF. The CDR3 DNA reads TGTGCCAGCAGTGAATTAAGCACTGAAGCTTTCTTT.